This passage covers 20 T cell receptor beta chains from one sample sequenced in a study of blood T cells in healthy people across ages. The authors ran a second PCR of 7 to 11 cycles using a sample-barcoded 5' primer and a J-beta primer mix. Each CDR3 protein gets one entry after TCRdb re-called the 5' RACE reads with MiXCR. The sample contains nearly 1 million distinct CDR3 sequences, roughly half of which appear only once. The sequencing sample was made of blood. These TCRs come from a woman aged 55-75 years in good health.

This clonotype was detected only a few times. J is TRBJ2-7 and V is TRBV28; possible D gene TRBD1, 6 bases. Trimming left V 4 bases short and J 3 bases short, with 25 bases between. The CDR3 extends over 18 amino acids. Germline lookup yields CDR1 MDHEN and CDR2 SYDVKM. CDR3 in DNA: TGTGCCAGCAGTTCCCTATCCCTAAAGACAGGCTACAACTACGAGCAGTACTTC. Translating it yields CASSSLSLKTGYNYEQYF. Looking up the rest from reference TRBV28 and TRBJ2-7 gives the full variable domain: DVKVTQSSRYLVKRTGEKVFLECVQDMDHENMFWYRQDPGLGLRLIYFSYDVKMKEKGDIPEGYSVSREKKERFSLILESASTNQTSMYLCASSSLSLKTGYNYEQYFGPGTRLTVT.

The rearrangement uses TRBV28 and TRBJ2-7; 10 bases are shared with TRBD2. Germline CDR1 is MDHEN and CDR2 is SYDVKM. V lost 2 bases, J lost 2 bases, and 6 bases stayed unmatched. The CDR3 spans 16 residues. CDR3 region: CASSLPGLATTYEQYF. The CDR3 DNA reads as TGTGCCAGCAGTTTACCGGGACTAGCGACCACCTACGAGCAGTACTTC. The complete variable domain, with remaining parts taken from reference TRBV28 and TRBJ2-7, reads DVKVTQSSRYLVKRTGEKVFLECVQDMDHENMFWYRQDPGLGLRLIYFSYDVKMKEKGDIPEGYSVSREKKERFSLILESASTNQTSMYLCASSLPGLATTYEQYFGPGTRLTVT.

V usage is TRBV24-1 and J usage is TRBJ2-3, with 10 bases lining up with TRBD2. V was clipped by 0 bases and J by 6 bases; unmatched bases: 8. The germline V gene has CDR1 KGHDR and CDR2 SFDVKD. The CDR3 runs to 17 residues. The CDR3 DNA follows: TGTGCCACCAGTGATTTGGTTCTAGCGGGAGATTCGGATACGCAGTATTTT. It encodes CATSDLVLAGDSDTQYF.

The V call is TRBV5-4, the J call TRBJ2-3; TRBD2 might be the D (5 bases). V gave up 4 bases and J gave up 2 bases, with 17 bases separating them. The CDR3 is made up of 16 amino acids. CDR1 SGHNT and CDR2 YYREEE come from the germline V gene (reference sequence). As DNA, the CDR3 is TGTGCCAGCAGCCGATTCTTGGGGAGTTTCACAGATACGCAGTATTTT. The encoded protein is CASSRFLGSFTDTQYF.

The rearrangement links TRBV29-1 to TRBJ2-3; D possibly corresponds to TRBD2 (5 bases). V lost 7 bases, J lost 4 bases, and 15 bases lay in between. The V gene's germline CDR1 is SQVTM and CDR2 ANQGSEA. This CDR3 has 13 amino acids. The CDR3 coding sequence is TGCAGCGGCGTAACTAGAAGTGCAGATACGCAGTATTTT. It codes for CSGVTRSADTQYF.

The gene calls are TRBV18 and TRBJ2-3; D gene ambiguous. Germline V gene lookup returns CDR1 KGHSH and CDR2 LQKENI. Trimming stripped 5 bases from V and 4 bases from J, with 10 bases between. This CDR3 has 13 residues. The CDR3 region is CASSTGVPDTQYF. The CDR3 coding sequence is TGTGCCAGCTCAACCGGAGTACCAGATACGCAGTATTTT.

The V and J genes are TRBV25-1 and TRBJ1-4, with TRBD1 identical over 8 bases. The CDR3 extends over 15 amino acids. Germline loops: CDR1 MGHDK, CDR2 SYGVNS. J gave up 5 bases and V 4 bases, and 6 bases lay outside the gene matches. This chain's CDR3 is CASSGSQGANEKLFF. CDR3 nucleotide sequence: TGTGCCAGCAGTGGATCCCAGGGGGCGAATGAAAAACTGTTTTTT. Drawing the rest from reference TRBV25-1 and TRBJ1-4, the complete variable domain is EADIYQTPRYLVIGTGKKITLECSQTMGHDKMYWYQQDPGMELHLIHYSYGVNSTEKGDLSSESTVSRIRTEHFPLTLESARPSHTSQYLCASSGSQGANEKLFFGSGTQLSVL.

Comment on this clonotype: An end of the junction does not agree with germline; a read error may underlie this. Here the CDR3 DNA reads TGCAGCGTCGAAGGGAGCTACGATGGAAATGAGCAGTACTTC. It encodes CSVEGSYDGNEQYF. The chain carries TRBV29-1 and TRBJ2-7; weak D call: TRBD2 (5 bases). The CDR3 totals 14 residues. Germline CDR1 is SQVTM and CDR2 is ANQGSEA.

The chain employs TRBV7-9 and TRBJ2-1; 9 bases fit TRBD2. Unmatched junction bases numbered 11, after V lost 3 bases and J lost 8 bases. Looked up from germline, CDR1 is SEHNR and CDR2 is FQNEAQ (reference sequence). The length of the CDR3 is 16 residues. CDR3 sequence reads: CASSFPSVSGSDEQFF. As DNA, the CDR3 is TGTGCCAGCAGCTTCCCGTCCGTTAGCGGGAGCGATGAGCAGTTCTTC.

The chain joins TRBV7-8 to TRBJ2-1, with unresolved D. V was trimmed by 5 bases and J by 4 bases, leaving 12 bases between them. Germline V gives CDR1 SGHVS, CDR2 FQNEAQ. The CDR3 extends over 14 amino acids. DNA of the CDR3: TGTGCCAGCAGCCCAAGGCTAGAGTACAATGAGCAGTTCTTC. Translated: CASSPRLEYNEQFF. Together with reference TRBV7-8 and TRBJ2-1, the CDR3 gives the full variable domain: GAGVSQSPRYKVAKRGQDVALRCDPISGHVSLFWYQQALGQGPEFLTYFQNEAQLDKSGLPSDRFFAERPEGSVSTLKIQRTQQEDSAVYLCASSPRLEYNEQFFGPGTRLTVL.

This clonotype was picked up a small number of times. The chain is built from TRBV5-1 and TRBJ2-3; 16 bases are a match to TRBD2. CDR1 SGHRS and CDR2 YFSETQ come from the germline V gene. The V segment lost 3 bases and the J segment 3 bases; nucleotides outside the gene matches: 7. The CDR3 has 18 residues. DNA for the CDR3: TGCGCCAGCAGCTCGGGACTAGCGGGAGGGCCACGGACAGATACGCAGTATTTT. Translated, it gives CASSSGLAGGPRTDTQYF.

This clonotype appeared a few times. The CDR3 nucleotides are TGCGCCAGCAGTGTGATAGCGGGAACGATCTACGAGCAGTACTTC. This translates into CASSVIAGTIYEQYF. This chain connects TRBV10-1 to TRBJ2-7, with 8 bases fitting TRBD2. Germline CDR1 reads WNHNN; CDR2 reads SYGVQD (reference sequence). The CDR3 runs 15 residues. V lost 4 bases, J lost 3 bases, and 8 bases stayed unmatched.

With regard to this clonotype: A much more abundant neighbour one base away suggests this may be a read error. The chain couples TRBV20-1 to TRBJ2-7; D could derive from TRBD1 or TRBD2 (5 bases each). Germline CDR1 and CDR2: DFQATT and SNEGSKA (reference sequence). The CDR3 loop spans 13 amino acids. V was cut by 3 bases and J by 10 bases, with 19 bases left in between. CDR3 nucleotides: TGCAGTGCTAGTTCCGGGACGCCGGGCATCCAGTACTTC. It specifies CSASSGTPGIQYF.

The V gene is TRBV7-6, the J gene TRBJ2-7; unclear D gene. The CDR3 has 14 amino acids. Trimming shortened V by 1 base and J by 5 bases, and 12 bases separated the two germline ends. Germline values: CDR1 SGHVS, CDR2 FNYEAQ. The CDR3: CASSLEVGSNEQYF. The CDR3 DNA reads TGTGCCAGCAGCTTAGAGGTGGGGTCGAACGAGCAGTACTTC.

This clonotype occurred once. The rearrangement joins TRBV12-3 or TRBV12-4 to TRBJ2-5; 8 bases align to TRBD1. Unmatched junction bases numbered 6, after V lost 7 bases and J lost 5 bases. The CDR3 covers 13 residues. The chain's CDR3 is CASNRQGRETQYF. The CDR3 coding sequence is TGTGCCAGCAACAGACAGGGGAGGGAGACCCAGTACTTC.

The CDR3 DNA reads as TGTGCCAGCCGGCCCACGGGGGTCTACGAGCAGTACTTC. It specifies CASRPTGVYEQYF. This chain joins TRBV28 and TRBJ2-7; possibly TRBD2 for D (6 bases). Germline V gene sequence: CDR1 MDHEN, CDR2 SYDVKM. The CDR3 covers 13 residues. Trimming left V 8 bases short and J 3 bases short, with 14 bases between.

The rearrangement joins TRBV4-2 to TRBJ1-4, with 7 positions matching TRBD1. The CDR3 is 15 residues long. With 3 bases clipped from V and 8 bases from J, the junction kept 9 bases outside the gene matches. CDR1 LGHNA and CDR2 YNFKEQ come from the germline V gene. In DNA form, the CDR3 reads TGTGCCAGCAGCCAGGATCGACAGGGAAACGAAAAACTGTTTTTT. It encodes CASSQDRQGNEKLFF.

This chain connects TRBV7-8 to TRBJ1-2, with a weak D call TRBD1 (5 bases). V lost 5 bases, J lost 7 bases, and 14 bases lay in between. Germline-derived CDR1 and CDR2 are SGHVS and FQNEAQ. CDR3 size: 13 residues. CDR3 in amino acids: CASSKGEVRGYTF. The CDR3 coding sequence is TGTGCCAGCAGCAAAGGGGAAGTCCGTGGCTACACCTTC.

The rearrangement links TRBV4-2 to TRBJ1-4; D gene unclear. V lost 1 base to trimming and J lost 6 bases, with 6 bases between them. The CDR3 contains 13 residues. Germline assignment: CDR1 LGHNA and CDR2 YNFKEQ. Here the CDR3 reads CASSQGLDEKLFF. CDR3 in DNA: TGTGCCAGCAGCCAAGGGTTGGATGAAAAACTGTTTTTT.

The genes are TRBV7-9 and TRBJ2-4; D not resolved. The CDR3 sequence is 17 residues long. V dropped 2 bases and J dropped 2 bases, with 16 bases sitting between them. Germline V lookup: CDR1 SEHNR, CDR2 FQNEAQ (reference sequence). CDR3 sequence: CASSLFGPLSPKNIQYF. The CDR3 coding sequence is TGTGCCAGCAGCTTATTCGGGCCTCTAAGCCCCAAAAACATTCAGTACTTC. Filled out from reference TRBV7-9 and TRBJ2-4, the complete variable domain reads DTGVSQNPRHKITKRGQNVTFRCDPISEHNRLYWYRQTLGQGPEFLTYFQNEAQLEKSRLLSDRFSAERPKGSFSTLEIQRTEQGDSAMYLCASSLFGPLSPKNIQYFGAGTRLSVL.